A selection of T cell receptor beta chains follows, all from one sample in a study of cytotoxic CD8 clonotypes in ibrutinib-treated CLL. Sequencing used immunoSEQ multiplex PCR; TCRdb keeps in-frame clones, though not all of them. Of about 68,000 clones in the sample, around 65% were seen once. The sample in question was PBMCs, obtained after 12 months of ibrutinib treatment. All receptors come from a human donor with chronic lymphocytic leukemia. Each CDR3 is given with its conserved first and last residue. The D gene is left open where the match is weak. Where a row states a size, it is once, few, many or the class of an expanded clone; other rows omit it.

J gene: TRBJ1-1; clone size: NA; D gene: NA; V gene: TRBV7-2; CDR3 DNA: TGTGCCAGCAGCCCTGGGAGCTTCAACACTGAAGCTTTCTTT; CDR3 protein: CASSPGSFNTEAFF
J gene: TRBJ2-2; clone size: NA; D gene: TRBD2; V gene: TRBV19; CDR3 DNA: TGTGCCAGTAGCCCGGGACTAGCGGGGGGGCGGACCACCGGGGAGCTGTTTTTT; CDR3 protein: CASSPGLAGGRTTGELFF
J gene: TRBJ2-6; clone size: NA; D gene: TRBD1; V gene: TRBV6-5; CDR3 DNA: TGTGCCAGCAGTCGGACAGGGACTGGGGCCAACGTCCTGACTTTC; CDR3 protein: CASSRTGTGANVLTF
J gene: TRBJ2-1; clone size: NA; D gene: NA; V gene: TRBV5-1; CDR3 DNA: TGCGCCAGCAGTAGGTCAGGGGACTCCTACAATGAGCAGTTCTTC; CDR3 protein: CASSRSGDSYNEQFF
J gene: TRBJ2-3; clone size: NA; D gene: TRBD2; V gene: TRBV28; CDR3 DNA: TGTGCCAGCCTAGCGGGGGGGGCGATCATCACAGATACGCAGTATTTT; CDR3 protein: CASLAGGAIITDTQYF
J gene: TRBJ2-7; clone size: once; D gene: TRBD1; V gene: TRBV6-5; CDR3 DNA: TGTGCCAGCAGTTACGGGGGACAGGGTTACTACGAGCAGTACTTC; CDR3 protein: CASSYGGQGYYEQYF
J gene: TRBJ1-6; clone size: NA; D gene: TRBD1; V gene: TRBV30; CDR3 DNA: TGTGCCTGGAGTCCCCCCTCCCCCGGGACAGGCAATACACCCCTCCACTTT; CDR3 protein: CAWSPPSPGTGNTPLHF
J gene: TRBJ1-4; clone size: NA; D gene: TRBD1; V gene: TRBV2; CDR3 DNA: TGTGCCAGCAGTGCAGTCCTAACCGGGACAGGGGGTTTGGAAAAACTGTTTTTT; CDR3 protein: CASSAVLTGTGGLEKLFF
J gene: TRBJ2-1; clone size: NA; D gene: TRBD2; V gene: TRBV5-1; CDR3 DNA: TGCGCCAGCAGCTTGGTTGGCGGGGGGCGGTACAATGAGCAGTTCTTC; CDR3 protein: CASSLVGGGRYNEQFF
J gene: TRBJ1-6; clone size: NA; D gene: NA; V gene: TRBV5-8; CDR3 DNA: TGTGCCAGCGGTGATAGGCAGTATAATTCACCCCTCCACTTT; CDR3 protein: CASGDRQYNSPLHF
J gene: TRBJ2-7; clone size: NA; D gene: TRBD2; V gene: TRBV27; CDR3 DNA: TGTGCCAGCAGTTCCTCCGTTAGCGGGGGGGCCTACGAGCAGTACTTC; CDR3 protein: CASSSSVSGGAYEQYF
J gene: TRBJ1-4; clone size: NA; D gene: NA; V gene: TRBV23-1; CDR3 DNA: TGCGCCAGCAGTCATGCAACGGGGGGAAATGAAAAACTGTTTTTT; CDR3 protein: CASSHATGGNEKLFF
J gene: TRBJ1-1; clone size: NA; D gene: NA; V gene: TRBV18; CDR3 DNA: TGTGCCAGCTCACCCCGGGACGATGAAGCTTTCTTT; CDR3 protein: CASSPRDDEAFF
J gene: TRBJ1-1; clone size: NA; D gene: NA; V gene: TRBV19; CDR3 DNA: TGTGCCAGTAGTATAGATCCAAGGATGAACACTGAAGCTTTCTTT; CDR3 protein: CASSIDPRMNTEAFF
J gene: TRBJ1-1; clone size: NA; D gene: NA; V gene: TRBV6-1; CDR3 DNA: TGTGCCACCCTGTCCGTACCTGAAGCTTTCTTT; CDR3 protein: CATLSVPEAFF
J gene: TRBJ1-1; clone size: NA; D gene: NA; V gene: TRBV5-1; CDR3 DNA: TGCGCCAGCAGCTCCGTCTCCGGGGGGCCTGGGGCTGAAGCTTTCTTT; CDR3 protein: CASSSVSGGPGAEAFF
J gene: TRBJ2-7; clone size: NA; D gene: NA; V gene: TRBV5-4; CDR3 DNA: TGTGCCAGCAGCCGGTATTCGGGCTCCTACGAGCAGTACTTC; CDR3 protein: CASSRYSGSYEQYF
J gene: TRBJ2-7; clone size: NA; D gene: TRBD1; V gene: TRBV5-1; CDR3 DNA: TGCGCCAGCAGCTTAGGGACAGGTCCCTCTAGCGAGCAGTACTTC; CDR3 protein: CASSLGTGPSSEQYF
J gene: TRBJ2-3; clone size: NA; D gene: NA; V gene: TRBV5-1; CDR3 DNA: TGCGCCAGCAGCTTGGCTGGGGACCGCACAGATACGCAGTATTTT; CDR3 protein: CASSLAGDRTDTQYF
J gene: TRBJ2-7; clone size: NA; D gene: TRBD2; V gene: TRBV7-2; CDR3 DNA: TGTGCCAGCAGCCTTAGCGGGGGGACCTACGAGCAGTACTTC; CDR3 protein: CASSLSGGTYEQYF
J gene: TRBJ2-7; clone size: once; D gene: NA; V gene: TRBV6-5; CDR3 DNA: TGCCGCGCAGGGGAATACGAGCAGTACTTC; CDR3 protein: CRAGEYEQYF
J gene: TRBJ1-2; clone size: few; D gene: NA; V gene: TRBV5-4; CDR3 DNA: TGTGCCAGCAGCTCCTCAGTGCGAACCTATGGCTACACCTTC; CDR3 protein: CASSSSVRTYGYTF
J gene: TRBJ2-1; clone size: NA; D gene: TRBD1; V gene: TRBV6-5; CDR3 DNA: TGTGCCAGCAGGAGGGGGACAGGGTCCAATGAGCAGTTCTTC; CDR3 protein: CASRRGTGSNEQFF
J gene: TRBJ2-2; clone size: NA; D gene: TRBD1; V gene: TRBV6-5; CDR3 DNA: TGTGCCAGCAGTTACGCTACGACAGGGGAACCCGGGGAGCTGTTTTTT; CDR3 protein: CASSYATTGEPGELFF
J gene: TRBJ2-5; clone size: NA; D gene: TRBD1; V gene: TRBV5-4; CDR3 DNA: TGTGCCAGCAGCGCGGACAGGGAGACCCAGTACTTC; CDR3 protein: CASSADRETQYF
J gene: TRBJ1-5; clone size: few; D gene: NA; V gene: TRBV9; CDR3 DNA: TGTGCCAGCAGCGTAAGAGACAGACAGCCCCAGCATTTT; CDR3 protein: CASSVRDRQPQHF
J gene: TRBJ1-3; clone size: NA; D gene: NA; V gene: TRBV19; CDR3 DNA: TGTGCCAGTAGGGCCTCCATTCCACCTGGAAACACCATATATTTT; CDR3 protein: CASRASIPPGNTIYF
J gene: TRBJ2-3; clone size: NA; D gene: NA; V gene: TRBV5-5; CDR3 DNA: TGTGCCAGCAGCCCAACACTGACAGATACGCAGTATTTT; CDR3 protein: CASSPTLTDTQYF
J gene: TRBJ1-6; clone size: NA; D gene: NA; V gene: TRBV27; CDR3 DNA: TGTGCCAGCAGTGTGGAGGGAACCTATAATTCACCCCTCCACTTT; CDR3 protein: CASSVEGTYNSPLHF
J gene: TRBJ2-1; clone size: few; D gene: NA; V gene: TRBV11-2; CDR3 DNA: TGTGCCAGCAGCTCCATGGGGGGGCGGCAGTTCTTC; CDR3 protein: CASSSMGGRQFF
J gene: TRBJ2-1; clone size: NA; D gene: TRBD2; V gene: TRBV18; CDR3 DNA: TGTGCCAGCTCACCTCAGGCGGGGGGACGGGTCAATGAGCAGTTCTTC; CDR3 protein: CASSPQAGGRVNEQFF
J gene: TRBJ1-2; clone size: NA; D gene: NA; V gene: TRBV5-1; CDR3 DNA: TGCGCCAGCAGCTTGGCCGGGGCCGACCTCTATGGCTACACCTTC; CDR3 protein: CASSLAGADLYGYTF
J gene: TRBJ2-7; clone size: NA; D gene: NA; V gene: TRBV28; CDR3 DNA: TGTGCCAGCAGGACCTCCAGGCATGACGAGCAGTACTTC; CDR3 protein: CASRTSRHDEQYF
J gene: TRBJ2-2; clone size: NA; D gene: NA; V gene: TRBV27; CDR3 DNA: TGTGCCAGCAGGCCTACGGGGAATCGCCCCGGGGAGCTGTTTTTT; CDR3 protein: CASRPTGNRPGELFF
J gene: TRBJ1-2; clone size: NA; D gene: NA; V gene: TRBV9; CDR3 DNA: TGTGCCAGCAGCGTAGCTTTGGGGGGGAACTATGGCTACACCTTC; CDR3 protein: CASSVALGGNYGYTF
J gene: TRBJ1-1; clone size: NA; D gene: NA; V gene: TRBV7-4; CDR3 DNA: TGTGCCAGCGGGCAACTCACTGAAGCTTTCTTT; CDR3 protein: CASGQLTEAFF
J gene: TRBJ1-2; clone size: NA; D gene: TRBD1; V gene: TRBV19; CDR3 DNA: TGTGCCAGTAGTTACAGGGGATCTGGCTACACCTTC; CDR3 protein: CASSYRGSGYTF
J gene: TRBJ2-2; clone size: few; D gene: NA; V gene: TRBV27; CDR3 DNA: TGTGCCAGCAGTCCCTTCAACGGGGGGCTGGCCGGGGAGCTGTTTTTT; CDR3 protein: CASSPFNGGLAGELFF
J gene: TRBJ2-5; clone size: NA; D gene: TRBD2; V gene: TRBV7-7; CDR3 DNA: TGTGCCAGCAGCTTTACCGGGACTAGCGGGGAGACCCAGTACTTC; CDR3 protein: CASSFTGTSGETQYF
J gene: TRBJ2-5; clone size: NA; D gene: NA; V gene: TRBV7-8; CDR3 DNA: TGTGCCAGCAGCTTAGGGCAGCAAGAGACCCAGTACTTC; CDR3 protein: CASSLGQQETQYF
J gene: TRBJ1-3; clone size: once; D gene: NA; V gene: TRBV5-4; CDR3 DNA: TGTGCCAGCAGCCCCTCCGAGGGCAGGGGAGGAAACACCATATATTTT; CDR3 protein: CASSPSEGRGGNTIYF
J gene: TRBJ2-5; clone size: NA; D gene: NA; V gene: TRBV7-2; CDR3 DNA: TGTGCCAGCAGCATAAGGGCAGGGGACGAGACCCAGTACTTC; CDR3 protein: CASSIRAGDETQYF
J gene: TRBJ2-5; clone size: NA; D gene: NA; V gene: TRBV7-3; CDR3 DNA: TGTGCCAGCAGCCCTGGAGGGGGGGCGCAAGGGGAGACCCAGTACTTC; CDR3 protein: CASSPGGGAQGETQYF
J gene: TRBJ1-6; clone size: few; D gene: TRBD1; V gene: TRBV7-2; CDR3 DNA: TGTGCCAGCAGCCGGGACAGTGTGACTAATTCACCCCTCCACTTT; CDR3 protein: CASSRDSVTNSPLHF
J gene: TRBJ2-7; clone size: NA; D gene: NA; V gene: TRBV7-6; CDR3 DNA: TGTGCCAGCAGCTCGACACGTGGGGGCCTCGAGCAGTACTTC; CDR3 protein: CASSSTRGGLEQYF
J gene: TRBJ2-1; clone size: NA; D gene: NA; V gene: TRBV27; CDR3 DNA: TGTGCCAGCAGTTTCCGGGCGGACTCCAGCGAGCAGTTCTTC; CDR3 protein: CASSFRADSSEQFF
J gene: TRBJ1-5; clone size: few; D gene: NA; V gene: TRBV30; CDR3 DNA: TGTGCCTGGAGTGTAGAGGGGGGAAATCAGCCCCAGCATTTT; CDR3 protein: CAWSVEGGNQPQHF
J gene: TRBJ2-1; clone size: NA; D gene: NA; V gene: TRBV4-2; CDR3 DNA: TGTGCCAGCAGCCAAGAAGATACATATGAGCAGTTCTTC; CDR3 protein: CASSQEDTYEQFF
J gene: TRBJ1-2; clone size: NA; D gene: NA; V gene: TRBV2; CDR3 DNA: TGTGCCAGCAGCGGGTATGGCTACACCTTC; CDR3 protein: CASSGYGYTF
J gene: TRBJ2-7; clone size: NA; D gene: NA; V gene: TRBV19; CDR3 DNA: TGTGCCAGTTCGGAGGGGTACAGGGGCCTCTCCTACGAGCAGTACTTC; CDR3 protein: CASSEGYRGLSYEQYF
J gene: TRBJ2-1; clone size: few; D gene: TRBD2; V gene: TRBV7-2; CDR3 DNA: TGTGCCAGCAGCATCACAGGCGGGGGAGAACAGTTCTTC; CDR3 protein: CASSITGGGEQFF
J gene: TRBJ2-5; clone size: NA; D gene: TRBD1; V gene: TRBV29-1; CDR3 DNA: TGCAGCGTTGAGGACAGGACGTACCAAGAGACCCAGTACTTC; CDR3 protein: CSVEDRTYQETQYF
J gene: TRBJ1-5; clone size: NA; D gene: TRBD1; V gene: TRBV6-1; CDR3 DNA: TGTGCCAGCAGTGAACGGGGGACAGGGGGCCATAGCAATCAGCCCCAGCATTTT; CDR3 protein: CASSERGTGGHSNQPQHF